This passage covers 20 T cell receptor beta chains from one sample sequenced in a study of T cells after yellow fever vaccination. MiXCR was run by TCRdb on the 5' RACE reads, yielding one entry per CDR3 protein. The table includes about 630,000 distinct CDR3 sequences, around 12% detected once. This sample comprised PBMCs, obtained on the day of the yellow fever booster vaccination. These receptors were obtained from a man under 40 who received the YFV17D yellow fever vaccine.

The table lists this clonotype with a few counts. The V and J genes are TRBV4-3 and TRBJ2-3; D gene uncertain. This CDR3 spans 13 amino acids. V lost 2 bases to trimming and J lost 4 bases, with 7 bases between them. CDR1 and CDR2 from the germline V gene are LGHNA and YSLEER. The CDR3 loop reads CASSQMVADTQYF. The CDR3, as DNA: TGCGCCAGCAGCCAAATGGTGGCAGATACGCAGTATTTT.

Turning to this clonotype: One end of the junction does not line up with germline, which may come from a read error. The chain is built from TRBV18 and TRBJ2-5; no reliable D call. Per the germline V gene, CDR1 is KGHSH and CDR2 is LQKENI. The CDR3 spans 12 residues. CDR3 sequence (DNA): TGTGCCAGCTCACCGCCGTTCGAGAACCAGTACTTC. This sequence encodes CASSPPFENQYF.

The chain carries TRBV9 and TRBJ2-6; TRBD1 might be the D (6 bases). V dropped 2 bases and J dropped 0 bases, with 12 bases sitting between them. This CDR3 has 17 residues. CDR1 is SGDLS and CDR2 is YYNGEE in the germline V gene. The CDR3 DNA reads as TGTGCCAGCAGCGTCGGACAGAGCGTCTCTGGGGCCAACGTCCTGACTTTC. Its protein product is CASSVGQSVSGANVLTF.

V and J are TRBV19 and TRBJ1-5; a possible D gene is TRBD1 (6 bases). Germline lookup yields CDR1 LNHDA and CDR2 SQIVND (reference sequence). Trimming removed 5 bases from V and 0 bases from J, with 11 bases in between. The CDR3 loop spans 15 amino acids. The CDR3: CASSLGTSSNQPQHF. As DNA, the CDR3 is TGTGCCAGTAGTCTCGGGACATCTAGCAATCAGCCCCAGCATTTT. The full variable domain, completed using reference TRBV19 and TRBJ1-5, is DGGITQSPKYLFRKEGQNVTLSCEQNLNHDAMYWYRQDPGQGLRLIYYSQIVNDFQKGDIAEGYSVSREKKESFPLTVTSAQKNPTAFYLCASSLGTSSNQPQHFGDGTRLSIL.

This clonotype was observed a few times. The chain combines TRBV5-5 with TRBJ2-2; TRBD1 matches 7 bases. The trim removed 5 bases at V and 6 bases at J, leaving 10 bases unmatched. CDR3 length: 15 residues. Germline V gives CDR1 SGHKS, CDR2 YYEKEE (reference sequence). For the CDR3, the DNA is TGTGCCAGCAGATTTCGAACAGGGGCGGCCGGGGAGCTGTTTTTT. Translation: CASRFRTGAAGELFF.

The chain couples TRBV7-9 to TRBJ2-7, with 8 nucleotides matching TRBD1. Germline CDR1 reads SEHNR; CDR2 reads FQNEAQ (reference sequence). The CDR3 is 16 residues long. J gave up 4 bases and V 5 bases, and 13 bases lay outside the gene matches. CDR3 region: CASSPVGGQGVYEQYF. CDR3 in DNA: TGTGCCAGCAGCCCGGTTGGCGGACAGGGAGTTTACGAGCAGTACTTC.

This clonotype has just a few counts. The genes are TRBV25-1 and TRBJ2-7; tentative D call: TRBD1 (8 bases). The germline CDR1 and CDR2 sequences are MGHDK and SYGVNS. Trimming stripped 4 bases from V and 5 bases from J, with 15 bases between. The CDR3 is 14 residues long. The CDR3 loop reads CASSGGGRGHEQYF. The DNA of the CDR3 is TGTGCCAGCAGTGGGGGGGGCAGGGGGCACGAGCAGTACTTC.

The chain has TRBV4-3 and TRBJ1-5; a weak D match, TRBD1 (6 bases). Trimming pared 0 bases from V and 6 bases from J, leaving 12 bases between. CDR1 and CDR2 (germline): LGHNA, YSLEER. The CDR3 loop spans 15 amino acids. CDR3 DNA sequence: TGCGCCAGCAGCCAAGATGGGGGGGGCTCTCAGCCCCAGCATTTT. Translated: CASSQDGGGSQPQHF.

In its sample, this clonotype was seen a few times. V gene TRBV6-1 combines with J gene TRBJ2-1; 12 bases map to TRBD2. The J segment lost 5 bases and the V segment lost 5 bases, leaving 7 bases of the junction unmatched. Germline V gene lookup returns CDR1 MNHNS and CDR2 SASEGT. This CDR3 has 16 residues. CDR3 bases: TGTGCCAGCAGTCTTACTAGCGGGAGGCTTAACAATGAGCAGTTCTTC. The encoded protein is CASSLTSGRLNNEQFF.

The rearrangement uses TRBV12-3 or TRBV12-4 and TRBJ1-6; D ambiguous. Trimming cost V 6 bases and J 9 bases, with 15 bases left between them. The CDR3 spans 14 residues. CDR3 amino acids: CASSPQWVGSPLHF. CDR3 sequence (DNA): TGTGCCAGCAGCCCTCAGTGGGTTGGTTCACCCCTCCACTTT.

This clonotype was observed at least ten times. This rearrangement joins TRBV29-1 to TRBJ1-4; D not certain. This CDR3 comprises 14 residues. The V and J ends lost 7 bases and 0 bases respectively, with 12 bases between them. CDR1 is SQVTM, CDR2 ANQGSEA, per germline. CDR3 residues: CSAGGSATNEKLFF. The CDR3 DNA reads as TGCAGCGCCGGTGGCAGCGCAACTAATGAAAAACTGTTTTTT.

This clonotype was recorded many times. The genes are TRBV29-1 and TRBJ2-2; D is unresolved. Trimming pared 5 bases from V and 6 bases from J, leaving 7 bases between. The CDR3 runs 11 residues. In germline, CDR1 is SQVTM, CDR2 ANQGSEA. The CDR3 sequence is CSVLDPGELFF. In DNA form, the CDR3 reads TGCAGCGTTCTAGATCCCGGGGAGCTGTTTTTT.

This clonotype has more than one count but fewer than ten. The chain recombines TRBV6-5 with TRBJ2-1; D possibly uses TRBD1 or TRBD2 (5 bases each). V lost 5 bases, J lost 6 bases, and 11 bases lay in between. The CDR3 extends over 13 amino acids. Germline CDR1 reads MNHEY; CDR2 reads SVGAGI. The CDR3 here is CASSRFGTNEQFF. In nucleotides, the CDR3 is TGTGCCAGCAGTCGGTTTGGGACCAATGAGCAGTTCTTC.

This clonotype was counted a few times. The V call is TRBV12-3 or TRBV12-4, the J call TRBJ1-2; perhaps TRBD1 as D (5 bases). V was cut by 5 bases and J by 6 bases, with 13 bases left in between. The CDR3 runs 13 residues. As DNA, the CDR3 is TGTGCCAGCAGTCCGGACACCCTGAATGGCTACACCTTC. It yields the protein CASSPDTLNGYTF.

This clonotype was counted only a few times. CDR3 loop: CASSFRGRGEETQYF. CDR3 bases: TGTGCCAGCAGTTTTCGCGGGAGAGGGGAAGAGACCCAGTACTTC. The chain employs TRBV6-5 and TRBJ2-5, with TRBD2 matching over 7 bases. V lost 4 bases and J lost 3; bases outside the gene matches: 8. Germline CDR1 and CDR2: MNHEY and SVGAGI. CDR3 length: 15 residues.

The rearrangement joins TRBV12-3 or TRBV12-4 to TRBJ2-2; either TRBD1 or TRBD2 may fit D (5 bases each). The V end was cut by 4 bases, the J end by 0 bases, with 9 bases between. The CDR3 has 15 amino acids. The CDR3 DNA reads TGTGCCAGCAGTTCGGGACCCCCGAACACCGGGGAGCTGTTTTTT. It yields the protein CASSSGPPNTGELFF.

This clonotype has more than one count but fewer than ten. V gene TRBV6-2 or TRBV6-3 combines with J gene TRBJ1-5, with D perhaps TRBD1 (5 bases). V was pared by 1 base and J by 5 bases, with 12 bases between. From germline, CDR1 is MNHEY and CDR2 SVGEGT. CDR3 size: 15 residues. The CDR3 region is CASSYWAGLDQPQHF. For the CDR3, the DNA is TGTGCCAGCAGTTACTGGGCAGGGCTCGATCAGCCCCAGCATTTT.

V is TRBV11-2 and J is TRBJ1-2; TRBD1 matches 9 bases. There are 15 residues in the CDR3. Germline CDR1 and CDR2: SGHAT and FQNNGV. V was pared by 1 base and J by 4 bases, with 4 bases of the junction left unmatched. CDR3 region: CASSLAGQGIYGYTF. Written as DNA, the CDR3 is TGTGCCAGCAGCTTAGCAGGACAGGGGATCTATGGCTACACCTTC.

This clonotype was counted only a few times. The gene calls are TRBV30 and TRBJ1-2; 12 bases align to TRBD1. From germline, CDR1 is GTSNPN and CDR2 SVGIG (reference sequence). CDR3 length: 14 residues. The CDR3 loop is CVIRDRGLYYGYTF. The DNA for the CDR3 is TGTGTAATTCGGGACAGGGGGCTATACTATGGCTACACCTTC.

This clonotype has a handful of counts. This chain links TRBV20-1 with TRBJ2-1; possibly TRBD1 for D (5 bases). Germline V gene data show CDR1 as DFQATT and CDR2 as SNEGSKA (reference sequence). The ends were cut back, 3 bases at V and 0 bases at J, with 12 bases in the middle. The CDR3 runs 15 residues. CDR3: CSASPGIGSYNEQFF. The DNA of the CDR3 is TGCAGTGCTAGTCCAGGGATCGGCTCCTACAATGAGCAGTTCTTC.